The 5 T cell receptor beta chains presented below share a single source sample, sequenced in a study of shared clonotypes between healthy human individuals. Produced via immunoSEQ multiplex PCR; TCRdb's table is partial and in-frame only. The sample contains approximately 340,000 clones, about 74% of which appear only once. Sequencing was carried out using memory CD4+ T cells sorted from blood. The subset denotes: CD45RA-negative fraction. These receptors were collected from a man aged 25 to 40 in good health.

This clone has more than one count but fewer than ten. The chain joins TRBV5-1 to TRBJ2-7; TRBD1 aligns across 8 bases. CDR1 and CDR2 (germline): SGHRS, YFSETQ. Trimming at V came to 4 bases and at J to 2 bases, leaving 8 bases not matched to a gene. The CDR3 is 15 amino acids. The CDR3 DNA reads as TGCGCCAGCAGCATTGGACAGGGAATCGCCTACGAGCAGTACTTC. Protein sequence: CASSIGQGIAYEQYF.

V usage is TRBV2 and J usage is TRBJ2-7; 8 bases fit TRBD2. The CDR3 loop spans 15 amino acids. CDR1 and CDR2 (germline): SNHLY, FYNNEI. The V and J ends lost 3 bases and 2 bases, in that order; junction bases with no gene match: 6. CDR3 bases: TGTGCCAGCAGTGATAGCGGGGTAGGGGCCTACGAGCAGTACTTC. This codes for CASSDSGVGAYEQYF.

The chain recombines TRBV5-1 with TRBJ1-2, with 11 bases that match TRBD1. Germline loops: CDR1 SGHRS, CDR2 YFSETQ. The CDR3 totals 16 residues. The trim removed 4 bases at V and 6 bases at J, leaving 11 bases unmatched. The CDR3 coding sequence is TGCGCCAGCAGCCCTACGCCGGGACAGGGGGGTCATGGCTACACCTTC. Translated: CASSPTPGQGGHGYTF.

The chain uses TRBV7-8 and TRBJ1-5; D is undetermined. Germline V CDR1 and CDR2: SGHVS, FQNEAQ. CDR3 length: 14 residues. V shed 5 bases and J shed 1 base, with 9 bases lying between them. The CDR3 sequence is CASSRSMSNQPQHF. In DNA, the CDR3 is TGTGCCAGCAGCCGCTCGATGAGCAATCAGCCCCAGCATTTT.

The CDR3 sequence: CASSPMGQPEAFF. CDR3 DNA: TGTGCCAGCTCACCAATGGGACAGCCTGAAGCTTTCTTT. The chain combines TRBV18 with TRBJ1-1; 7 bases agree with TRBD1. In germline, CDR1 is KGHSH, CDR2 LQKENI. The J segment lost 6 bases and the V segment lost 2 bases, leaving 3 bases of the junction unmatched. This CDR3 has 13 residues.